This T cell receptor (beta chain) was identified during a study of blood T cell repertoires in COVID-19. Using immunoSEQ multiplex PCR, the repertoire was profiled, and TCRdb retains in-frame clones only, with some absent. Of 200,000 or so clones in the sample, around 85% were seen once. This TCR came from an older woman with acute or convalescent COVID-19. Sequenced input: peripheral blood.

CDR3 sequence: CASSRVGTGLSPLHF. The DNA for the CDR3 is TGTGCCAGCAGTCGCGTCGGGACAGGGCTTTCACCCCTCCACTTT. The rearrangement joins TRBV7-8 to TRBJ1-6, with 9 bases identical to TRBD1. The trim removed 6 bases at V and 9 bases at J, leaving 9 bases unmatched. The CDR3 length is 15 residues. CDR1 and CDR2 from the germline V gene are SGHVS and FQNEAQ.